A selection of T cell receptor beta chains follows, all from one sample in a study of CD8 T cells in Susac syndrome. TCRdb ran MiXCR on the immunoSEQ multiplex PCR reads and lists one entry per CDR3 protein. The sample consists of some 120,000 distinct CDR3 sequences, around 94% of them appearing once. The specimen sequenced was CD4+ T cells from PBMCs. The receptors come from a human donor in good health. CDR3s include the opening cysteine and the closing phenylalanine or tryptophan.

j_call,v_call,cdr3_aa
TRBJ2-7,TRBV18,CASSPGQGQTGYEQYF
TRBJ2-7,TRBV29-1,CSGMGLAGNYEQYF
TRBJ1-2,TRBV15,CATSPRADYGYTF
TRBJ2-7,TRBV5-1,CASSLVSADYEQYF
TRBJ2-3,TRBV4-2,CASSQDSRPRWRDTQYF
TRBJ2-1,TRBV7-6,CASSSTGTSGREQFF
TRBJ2-7,TRBV19,CASRPGQNAYEQYF
TRBJ1-1,TRBV6-5,CASSRTGGLPEAFF
TRBJ2-1,TRBV28,CASSPLIGEQFF
TRBJ1-1,TRBV19,CASSTPGGFTEAFF
TRBJ2-5,TRBV3-1,CASRGALGQETQYF
TRBJ2-7,TRBV7-9,CASSHGGGRAPYEQYF
TRBJ2-7,TRBV7-9,CASTLTTGVLYEQYF
TRBJ1-1,TRBV12-3/TRBV12-4,CASSPLGGGAEAFF
TRBJ2-1,TRBV28,CASSSPSGATYNEQFF
TRBJ2-1,TRBV19,CASTETSGAYNEQFF
TRBJ1-2,TRBV6-5,CASSSGQGNYGYTF
TRBJ2-2,TRBV5-1,CASSRPPAGELFF
TRBJ2-7,TRBV12-3/TRBV12-4,CASSLGQGLDEQYF
TRBJ2-2,TRBV11-2,CASSLDRWSTGELFF
TRBJ2-2,TRBV2,CASSFPGLAGVGELFF
TRBJ2-1,TRBV20-1,CSELAGGPQEQFF
TRBJ2-7,TRBV6-2/TRBV6-3,CASTRDSHLSYEQYF
TRBJ2-1,TRBV2,CASSEASGSYNEQFF
TRBJ1-3,TRBV5-1,CASRPEAGYRNTIYF
TRBJ2-5,TRBV20-1,CSAPRDPSETQYF
TRBJ2-2,TRBV14,CASSQVLANTGELFF
TRBJ2-7,TRBV3-1,CASSQSGTTRRMYF
TRBJ1-5,TRBV2,CASSEGTGKEPQHF
TRBJ2-7,TRBV6-5,CASSRTLPGGGEQYF
TRBJ2-1,TRBV29-1,CSVVFVLGADEQFF
TRBJ2-1,TRBV3-1,CASSHAKEQFF
TRBJ1-1,TRBV5-1,CASGLDSEAFF
TRBJ1-5,TRBV20-1,CSAPWTGAEAQHF
TRBJ2-7,TRBV6-5,CASSYRGGRSYEQYF
TRBJ2-5,TRBV20-1,CSARLAGGETQYF
TRBJ2-6,TRBV19,CASSIEGASGRSSGANVLTF
TRBJ2-3,TRBV3-1,CASSQELITDTQYF
TRBJ1-1,TRBV6-6,CASSYGGGTEAFF
TRBJ2-2,TRBV10-3,CAISDRVISGELFF
TRBJ2-5,TRBV9,CASSVGLALETQYF
TRBJ1-2,TRBV7-9,CASSLNTDWGYTF
TRBJ2-7,TRBV4-3,CASSQDLTGNYEQYF
TRBJ2-1,TRBV29-1,CSVYWSWDEQFF